The clone carrying this TCR beta chain has a count of ten or more. Its antigen remains unidentified. The sample is drawn from a study of T-cell reconstitution after alpha-beta-depleted transplantation in children. General study results and limits: It was surviving recipient T cells and thymic progenitors that gave some patients high TCRbeta diversity at day 60. The origin of alpha-beta T cells about two months after transplant was reportedly several hundred expanded graft clones. A year post-transplant, T-cell counts and diversity derived mostly from newly produced T cells.

Unique molecular identifiers were incorporated when the TCRbeta library was constructed. Via MiXCR, TCRdb re-called the PCR reads, giving one row per CDR3 protein. Among over 150,000 distinct CDR3 sequences, approximately 6% were seen once, and the ten largest hold about 4.4%. Trimming cost V 5 bases and J 8 bases, with 18 bases left between them. CDR3 length: 15 amino acids. The germline V gene has CDR1 SGHTA and CDR2 FQGNSA. This sample comprised PBMCs, obtained before TCRalphabeta/CD19-depleted stem cell transplant. This receptor was taken from a girl less than two years old with combined immunodeficiency, due to receive a stem cell transplant. The V call is TRBV7-2, the J call TRBJ1-4; the D gene is possibly TRBD1 (5 bases). This CDR3 is CASSPPGGRREKLFF. The DNA for the CDR3 is TGTGCCAGCAGCCCCCCCGGGGGACGCAGGGAAAAACTGTTTTTT.